This T cell receptor (beta chain) was observed in a study of T cell clusters in autoimmune cytopenias. Background on the study: The median distinct TRB clonotype count was under 3,000 per sample, from a median 51,575 reads.

Comments on this clonotype: No antigen is known for it.

The CDR3 has 13 residues. Germline V gives CDR1 KGHSH, CDR2 LQKENI. General observations from the study: Healthy donors had approximately 2.9-fold more exclusive TRB clusters than active autoimmune hepatitis patients.

Tens of thousands of genome equivalents of blood DNA were amplified for TRB. TRB rearrangements were amplified by touch-down multiplex PCR with mixed TRB-A/B primers. TCRdb processed the multiplex PCR reads again and assigns one entry to each CDR3 protein, with no DNA. The sample has 6,000 to 8,500 distinct CDR3 sequences. The gene calls are TRBV18 and TRBJ1-3. This sequence was found in a human donor with an autoimmune cytopenia or autoimmune hepatitis (not recorded which). Sequenced input: peripheral blood. The CDR3 loop reads CASLSQPGNTIYF. Complete variable domain (other parts from reference TRBV18 and TRBJ1-3): NAGVMQNPRHLVRRRGQEARLRCSPMKGHSHVYWYRQLPEEGLKFMVYLQKENIIDESGMPKERFSAEFPKEGPSILRIQQVVRGDSAAYFCASLSQPGNTIYFGEGSWLTVV.